The 5 T cell receptor beta chains given below trace back to one sample, sequenced in a study of early T cells in non-severe SARS-CoV-2 infection. TCRdb reprocessed the 5' RACE reads with MiXCR, giving one entry per CDR3 protein. The sample records 65,000 to 70,000 distinct CDR3 sequences, roughly 10% being singletons. Sequencing was carried out using whole blood. The receptors come from an adult who was a healthcare worker with PCR-confirmed SARS-CoV-2 infection or an uninfected control (not recorded which).

At least ten counts were recorded for this clonotype. The chain's CDR3 is CASSLESVASGNGEQFF. The CDR3 region has the DNA TGTGCCAGCAGCTTGGAGAGTGTTGCTAGCGGGAACGGTGAGCAGTTCTTC. V and J are TRBV5-4 and TRBJ2-1, with 9 bases aligning to TRBD2. The CDR3 has 17 amino acids. The germline V gene encodes CDR1 SGHNT and CDR2 YYREEE (reference sequence). V lost 0 bases and J lost 9; bases outside the gene matches: 13.

This clonotype was seen more than once but under ten times. The chain has TRBV6-5 and TRBJ2-1, with a weak D call TRBD2 (5 bases). From germline, CDR1 is MNHEY and CDR2 SVGAGI. The CDR3 has 14 residues. Trimming cost V 2 bases and J 2 bases, with 7 bases left between them. Written as DNA, the CDR3 is TGTGCCAGCAGTTACCGGACTCCCTACAATGAGCAGTTCTTC. It is translated as CASSYRTPYNEQFF.

The V and J genes are TRBV20-1 and TRBJ2-7, with D perhaps matching TRBD1 or TRBD2 (6 bases each). Germline V gene data show CDR1 as DFQATT and CDR2 as SNEGSKA (reference sequence). V lost 4 bases and J lost 3, with 13 bases in between. CDR3 length: 13 amino acids. Here the CDR3 DNA reads TGCAGTGCTACGCGGGACAACCGCTACGAGCAGTACTTC. Translating it yields CSATRDNRYEQYF.

This clonotype has a count of ten or more. The chain links TRBV14 to TRBJ1-4; the D is unclear. CDR1 and CDR2 from the germline V gene are SGHDN and FVKESK. This CDR3 region has 17 residues. V gave up 4 bases and J gave up 0 bases, with 15 bases separating them. Here the CDR3 reads CASSRHLSIATNEKLFF. Here the CDR3 DNA reads TGTGCCAGCAGCCGCCACCTTTCTATTGCAACTAATGAAAAACTGTTTTTT.

This chain links TRBV10-1 with TRBJ2-5, with a weak D call TRBD1 (5 bases). The CDR3 is 15 residues long. V lost 6 bases and J 2 bases, leaving 16 bases between the germline ends. Germline lookup yields CDR1 WNHNN and CDR2 SYGVQD (reference sequence). CDR3 residues: CASSGPDRQQETQYF. The CDR3 region has the DNA TGCGCCAGCAGCGGCCCCGACAGACAGCAAGAGACCCAGTACTTC.